This is a list of T cell receptor beta chains from one sample in a study of T-cell memory formation after mild COVID-19. TCRdb fed the 5' RACE reads into MiXCR, producing one record per CDR3 protein. This repertoire shows about 340,000 distinct CDR3 sequences, 20% to 25% found once; its top ten account for around 23%. The specimen sequenced was PBMCs or a T cell subset sorted from them (not recorded which). These receptors were obtained from a man younger than 35 who had mild COVID-19 (a few samples of this study predate the infection). Cell type and time point are not known. Each CDR3 is given with its conserved first and last residue. D genes are given only for firm matches. A row's size may be missing; if present it is once, few, many or a size class.

cdr3_nt	cdr3_aa	d_call	clone_size	v_call	j_call
TGCGCCAGCAGCCAAGGGGTTGGGGATACGCAGTATTTT	CASSQGVGDTQYF	-	-	TRBV4-3	TRBJ2-3
TGCAGTGCTAGAGATTTTATGAGACAGGAGGGGAACACTGAAGCTTTCTTT	CSARDFMRQEGNTEAFF	-	few	TRBV20-1	TRBJ1-1
TGTGCCAGCAGTCCTGGTTCCTACAGGGACGGTGGAGAGACCCAGTACTTC	CASSPGSYRDGGETQYF	-	-	TRBV12-3/TRBV12-4	TRBJ2-5
TGTGCCAGCAGCTTGTTGAGGGGCCGGAACACTGAAGCTTTCTTT	CASSLLRGRNTEAFF	-	many	TRBV5-6	TRBJ1-1
TGCAGTGCTAGCGGCGGTGCCGGGGCCACTGAAGCTTTCTTT	CSASGGAGATEAFF	-	-	TRBV20-1	TRBJ1-1
TGTGCCACCAGTGATCGGACAGGGGGCCCGATACTAGGAGGCTACACCTTC	CATSDRTGGPILGGYTF	TRBD1	many	TRBV24-1	TRBJ1-2
TGTGCCAGCAGTGAGTTCGGAGGGCAGCCCCAGCATTTT	CASSEFGGQPQHF	-	few	TRBV12-3/TRBV12-4	TRBJ1-5
TGCGCCAGCAGCCAAGATCCAGGGAGTCACACCGGGGAGCTGTTTTTT	CASSQDPGSHTGELFF	-	-	TRBV4-3	TRBJ2-2
TGTGCCAGCAGCTTAGCGCGAGCGGGGGTGTACAATGAGCAGTTCTTC	CASSLARAGVYNEQFF	TRBD2	few	TRBV7-6	TRBJ2-1
TGCGCCAGCAGCTTGTTTAGCGGGGGGTCAGATACGCAGTATTTT	CASSLFSGGSDTQYF	TRBD2	-	TRBV5-1	TRBJ2-3
TGTGCCAGCAGCGCCCGGACTAGCGGGGGGGGTTCAGAGACCCAGTACTTC	CASSARTSGGGSETQYF	TRBD2	-	TRBV7-3	TRBJ2-5
TGTGCCAGCAGTTACGGAGGGGGATTTTTAGGACAAGAGACCCAGTACTTC	CASSYGGGFLGQETQYF	-	-	TRBV6-5	TRBJ2-5
TGTGCCAGCAGTTACCGGGACAGCTACACAGATACGCAGTATTTT	CASSYRDSYTDTQYF	TRBD1	-	TRBV6-2/TRBV6-3	TRBJ2-3
TGTGCCAGCCACAGGGGGCTGGATGAAAAACTGTTTTTT	CASHRGLDEKLFF	TRBD1	-	TRBV5-5	TRBJ1-4
TGCAGTGCCGCGGGACGACTAGCGGGGGGGGCATACACAGATACGCAGTATTTT	CSAAGRLAGGAYTDTQYF	TRBD2	few	TRBV20-1	TRBJ2-3
TGCGCCAGCAGCTTTCAAGGGGGCATAGCGCTCGGGGCCAACGTCCTGACTTTC	CASSFQGGIALGANVLTF	TRBD1	-	TRBV5-1	TRBJ2-6
TGTGCCAGCAGTTTGATCACAGGGCATCATTCACCCCTCCACTTT	CASSLITGHHSPLHF	-	-	TRBV27	TRBJ1-6
TGTGCCAGCAGCTTAATGGTAGCGGGGGGAGGCTATGAGCAGTTCTTC	CASSLMVAGGGYEQFF	TRBD2	few	TRBV7-2	TRBJ2-1
TGTGCCAGCAGCTCCACCGGGCTCGACATCGCTTGGTCCCAGTACTTC	CASSSTGLDIAWSQYF	-	few	TRBV7-9	TRBJ2-5
TGTGCCAGCGTAAGGGGCTCGGCCGGGGAGCTGTTTTTT	CASVRGSAGELFF	-	many	TRBV12-3/TRBV12-4	TRBJ2-2
TGCAGCGTTGCCCGGAGGAGCGGGGGAGCCGGGACGCAGTATTTT	CSVARRSGGAGTQYF	TRBD2	-	TRBV29-1	TRBJ2-3
TGTGCCAGCAGCTTGGATGGGGGGACTAGCCGGATCCAGTACTTC	CASSLDGGTSRIQYF	TRBD2	few	TRBV5-4	TRBJ2-5
TGCGCCAGCAGCTTGGAGGTTAGGGGATCGAACACTGAAGCTTTCTTT	CASSLEVRGSNTEAFF	-	few	TRBV5-1	TRBJ1-1
TGTGCCTGGAGCCTTCATACGTATGGCTACACCTTC	CAWSLHTYGYTF	-	-	TRBV30	TRBJ1-2
TGTGCCAGCAGCCAAGATTTCGGGGCTGGAAACACCATATATTTT	CASSQDFGAGNTIYF	-	-	TRBV4-2	TRBJ1-3
TGTGCCACCAGTGAGGCAGGCGAGGGGCATTCACCACTCCACTTT	CATSEAGEGHSPLHF	-	-	TRBV24-1	TRBJ1-6
TGTGCCAGCAGTTACCGACAGGGGAGGATTACTGAAGCTTTCTTT	CASSYRQGRITEAFF	TRBD1	-	TRBV12-3/TRBV12-4	TRBJ1-1
TGCGCCAGCAGCTCATGGACAGGATTCGCTAACTATGGCTACACCTTC	CASSSWTGFANYGYTF	TRBD1	-	TRBV5-1	TRBJ1-2
TGTGCCGGAACGCCACACAGACAACAGGGGGTCGGGAATGAGCAGTTCTTC	CAGTPHRQQGVGNEQFF	TRBD1	-	TRBV7-9	TRBJ2-1
TGCGCCAGCAGCTTGGCCCTAACGACTAGCGGCTACAATGAGCAGTTCTTC	CASSLALTTSGYNEQFF	TRBD2	-	TRBV5-1	TRBJ2-1
TGCAGTGCCAGAGGCAGGGAGGAGACCCAGTACTTC	CSARGREETQYF	-	-	TRBV20-1	TRBJ2-5
TGTGCCAGCAGTTTGATCGGGTCCACTGAAGCTTTCTTT	CASSLIGSTEAFF	-	-	TRBV12-3/TRBV12-4	TRBJ1-1
TGTGCCAGCACCCCAGGCACCAACTATGGCTACACCTTC	CASTPGTNYGYTF	-	-	TRBV7-9	TRBJ1-2
TGCAGCGGAGGGGGAGTCCAAGAGACCCAGTACTTC	CSGGGVQETQYF	-	-	TRBV29-1	TRBJ2-5
TGTGCCTGGAGTTCCCAGACCCAGTACTTC	CAWSSQTQYF	-	few	TRBV30	TRBJ2-5
TGTGCCTGGAGTGTACCGTGGCGACAGATTATCTACGAGCAGTACTTC	CAWSVPWRQIIYEQYF	-	-	TRBV30	TRBJ2-7
TGCGCCAGCAGCTTGTCCTCCCGGGACAGGGCCACCGGGGAGCTGTTTTTT	CASSLSSRDRATGELFF	TRBD1	few	TRBV5-1	TRBJ2-2
TGTGCCACAAGACTAGCGGGGAACACCGGGGAGCTGTTTTTT	CATRLAGNTGELFF	TRBD2	-	TRBV15	TRBJ2-2
TGTGCCAGCAGCTTAGCGACAGGGGCCCTCGCTGAAGCTTTCTTT	CASSLATGALAEAFF	TRBD1	few	TRBV7-8	TRBJ1-1
TGTGCCAGCTCACCACCGGGTCCTGGGGCTTTCTTT	CASSPPGPGAFF	-	-	TRBV18	TRBJ1-1
TGTGCCACCAGTGATTCCGGACAGGGGAAAACTGAAGCTTTCTTT	CATSDSGQGKTEAFF	TRBD1	few	TRBV24-1	TRBJ1-1
TGTGCCAGCAGCCTGGGGGGGACTACCATCACCGGGGAGCTGTTTTTT	CASSLGGTTITGELFF	TRBD2	once	TRBV11-2	TRBJ2-2
TGTGCCACCAGCTCCGTTATAGACAGGAACACCGGGGAGCTGTTTTTT	CATSSVIDRNTGELFF	-	-	TRBV24-1	TRBJ2-2
TGCGCCAGCAGCCAAGGCGTAGCGGGGGTTGAGACCCAGTACTTC	CASSQGVAGVETQYF	TRBD2	-	TRBV4-1	TRBJ2-5
TGCGCCAGCAGCTTGGGGACAACAGGGGATTCACCCCTCCACTTT	CASSLGTTGDSPLHF	TRBD1	few	TRBV5-1	TRBJ1-6
TGTGCCAGCAGTTTACCAGGCGTTGTAGCTTTCTTT	CASSLPGVVAFF	-	few	TRBV28	TRBJ1-1
TGTGCCATCAGTAACCTTTTGACAGTGAACACTGAAGCTTTCTTT	CAISNLLTVNTEAFF	-	-	TRBV10-3	TRBJ1-1
TGTGCCAGCAGTGGAGGGGGACAAATGAACACTGAAGCTTTCTTT	CASSGGGQMNTEAFF	-	-	TRBV25-1	TRBJ1-1
TGTGCCAGCAGCTTAGTTATGCAGGGCGGTGAAGCTTTCTTT	CASSLVMQGGEAFF	-	-	TRBV7-9	TRBJ1-1
TGTGCCAGCACCTCAGGTTTGACCCTCCACTTT	CASTSGLTLHF	-	-	TRBV6-5	TRBJ1-6
TGTGCCAGCTCCCAGGGACAGGGAGATTCTTACGAGCAGTACTTC	CASSQGQGDSYEQYF	TRBD1	-	TRBV18	TRBJ2-7
TGTGGCCCAGGCGGGGCGAACACCATATATTTT	CGPGGANTIYF	-	-	TRBV7-9	TRBJ1-3